This T cell receptor beta chain derives from a study of shared clonotypes between healthy human individuals. The DNA input per sorted-subset replicate PCR was 200 to 250 ng, corresponding to tens of thousands of T cell genomes. The protocol was immunoSEQ multiplex PCR, while the TCRdb copy is restricted to in-frame clones and leaves out a portion. The sample holds approximately 2.5 million clones, roughly 93% seen once. CDR3 length: 16 residues. V dropped 1 base and J dropped 0 bases, with 9 bases sitting between them. Germline V gene sequence: CDR1 KGHSH, CDR2 LQKENI. The J gene is TRBJ2-2, the V gene TRBV18; D might be TRBD1 (6 bases). This clonotype originated in a man younger than 35 in good health. Some clones in this sample may be carry-over from other donors' samples. The sample taken for sequencing was naive CD4+ T cells from PBMCs. Subset: CD45RA+ positively selected. The CDR3 DNA is TGTGCCAGCTCACCACAAACAGGGTCGAACACCGGGGAGCTGTTTTTT. Translation gives CASSPQTGSNTGELFF.